Each of the 28 T cell receptor beta chains below was sequenced from the same sample in a study of shared clonotypes between healthy human individuals. Only CD45RO-negative cells positively selected for CCR7 counted as naive CD8 cells, so terminally differentiated effector memory CD45RA+ cells were excluded. Sequencing was performed with immunoSEQ multiplex PCR; in TCRdb, only in-frame clones are kept and a portion is missing. Here the sample spans roughly 2,000,000 clones, 93% being singletons. Source material: naive CD8+ T cells from PBMCs. The receptors come from a man between 18 and 35 years old in good health. Some clones in this sample may be carry-over from other donors' samples.

V gene TRBV27 combines with J gene TRBJ2-1, with D perhaps matching TRBD2 (5 bases). Trimming removed 5 bases at V and 0 bases at J, with 20 bases between. The germline CDR1 and CDR2 sequences are MNHEY and SMNVEV (reference sequence). This CDR3 is built from 18 residues. The CDR3 sequence: CASSVARAEVSSYNEQFF. The CDR3 DNA reads as TGTGCCAGCAGTGTCGCGAGAGCGGAAGTAAGCTCCTACAATGAGCAGTTCTTC.

CDR3 DNA sequence: TGTGCCAGTAGCCCCCCGGACTATCAACTCCACAATGAGCAGTTCTTC. This sequence encodes CASSPPDYQLHNEQFF. This chain links TRBV19 with TRBJ2-1; the D gene is possibly TRBD2 (6 bases). The CDR3 runs 16 residues. Germline V gene sequence: CDR1 LNHDA, CDR2 SQIVND (reference sequence). The ends were cut back, 6 bases at V and 5 bases at J, with 20 bases in the middle.

The chain combines TRBV6-1 with TRBJ2-7; D is unresolved. The CDR3 runs 12 residues. V gave up 5 bases and J gave up 2 bases, with 7 bases separating them. CDR1 is MNHNS, CDR2 SASEGT, per germline. For the CDR3, the DNA is TGTGCCAGCAGTACAGAGACCTACGAGCAGTACTTC. Its translation is CASSTETYEQYF.

This sequence joins TRBV12-2 and TRBJ1-1; the tabulated D call, TRBD1, remains unverified against the DNA. TRBV12-2 is a pseudogene segment. The CDR3 is made up of 17 amino acids. CDR3 bases: TGTGCAAGTCGCTCCCCCTGCCGGGACAGGGGGGGGACTGAAGCTTTCTTT. As protein: CASRSPCRDRGGTEAFF.

The chain combines TRBV7-8 with TRBJ2-1, with 11 positions matching TRBD2. The CDR3 runs to 16 residues. After removal of 3 bases from V and 3 bases from J, the junction contained 4 bases not matched to a gene. Germline values: CDR1 SGHVS, CDR2 FQNEAQ. CDR3: CASSFMTSGNYNEQFF. The CDR3 DNA sequence: TGTGCCAGCAGCTTTATGACTAGCGGGAACTACAATGAGCAGTTCTTC.

J is TRBJ2-7 and V is TRBV7-9, with D maybe TRBD1 (6 bases). Trimming took off 2 bases at V and 4 bases at J, with 18 bases between the two ends. Germline CDR1 reads SEHNR; CDR2 reads FQNEAQ (reference sequence). The CDR3 has 16 amino acids. This chain's CDR3 is CASSLTGTPHGYEQYF. CDR3 DNA: TGTGCCAGCAGCTTAACCGGGACACCCCACGGATACGAGCAGTACTTC.

The chain carries TRBV27 and TRBJ2-1; D not certain. The ends were cut back, 3 bases at V and 8 bases at J, with 11 bases in the middle. Germline CDR1 MNHEY, CDR2 SMNVEV (reference sequence). CDR3 length equals 13 residues. This CDR3 reads CASSFRAPHEQFF. The CDR3 DNA is TGTGCCAGCAGTTTCCGTGCGCCTCATGAGCAGTTCTTC.

Here the CDR3 reads CASSPGLAGMSSYNEQFF. The CDR3, as DNA: TGTGCCAGTAGTCCGGGACTAGCGGGAATGAGCTCCTACAATGAGCAGTTCTTC. The chain combines TRBV19 with TRBJ2-1; 13 nucleotides agree with TRBD2. The CDR3 sequence is 18 residues long. Looked up from germline, CDR1 is LNHDA and CDR2 is SQIVND (reference sequence). Unmatched junction bases numbered 7, after V lost 5 bases and J lost 0 bases.

This clone was picked up one time. The chain couples TRBV9 to TRBJ2-7, with 7 positions matching TRBD2. Germline V CDR1 and CDR2: SGDLS, YYNGEE. The V segment lost 4 bases and the J segment 2 bases; nucleotides outside the gene matches: 9. The CDR3 consists of 15 residues. The CDR3 DNA reads as TGTGCCAGCAGCCTGCAACCTAGCGGAGCCTACGAGCAGTACTTC. Residues: CASSLQPSGAYEQYF.

This clone came up a few times. Other DNA sequences of this sample code for an identical CDR3. This chain connects TRBV9 to TRBJ2-2; D gene uncertain. The CDR3 consists of 13 residues. CDR1 is SGDLS and CDR2 is YYNGEE in the germline V gene. Trimming shortened V by 0 bases and J by 2 bases, and 2 bases separated the two germline ends. The CDR3 is CASSVGNTGELFF. As DNA, the CDR3 is TGTGCCAGCAGCGTAGGAAACACCGGGGAGCTGTTTTTT.

Points on this clone: The same CDR3 can be traced to other DNA sequences in this sample. This rearrangement joins TRBV9 to TRBJ2-5, with 10 bases fitting TRBD1. Germline CDR1 SGDLS, CDR2 YYNGEE. CDR3 length: 14 residues. V dropped 0 bases and J dropped 4; count of bases not matched to a gene: 0. As DNA, the CDR3 is TGTGCCAGCAGCGTAGGGGACAGGGGAGAGACCCAGTACTTC. Translated: CASSVGDRGETQYF.

The chain is built from TRBV11-2 and TRBJ1-1; perhaps TRBD1 as D (5 bases). Trimming pared 2 bases from V and 1 base from J, leaving 11 bases between. The germline gives CDR1 SGHAT, CDR2 FQNNGV. The CDR3 sequence is 15 residues long. The CDR3 DNA reads as TGTGCCAGCAGCTTAAAAAGGGGCTCGAACACTGAAGCTTTCTTT. Its translation is CASSLKRGSNTEAFF. Full variable domain (rest looked up from reference TRBV11-2 and TRBJ1-1): EAGVAQSPRYKIIEKRQSVAFWCNPISGHATLYWYQQILGQGPKLLIQFQNNGVVDDSQLPKDRFSAERLKGVDSTLKIQPAKLEDSAVYLCASSLKRGSNTEAFFGQGTRLTVV.

The rearrangement uses TRBV27 and TRBJ1-5, with 8 bases matching TRBD1. This CDR3 contains 17 residues. The trim removed 4 bases at V and 0 bases at J, leaving 8 bases unmatched. Per germline, CDR1 MNHEY and CDR2 SMNVEV (reference sequence). CDR3 loop: CASSSLGGQGSNQPQHF. As DNA, the CDR3 is TGTGCCAGCAGTTCGTTGGGCGGACAGGGTAGCAATCAGCCCCAGCATTTT.

The chain couples TRBV9 to TRBJ2-7; D might be TRBD1 or TRBD2, each matching 6 bases. In germline, CDR1 is SGDLS, CDR2 YYNGEE. The CDR3 runs 13 residues. The V end was cut by 3 bases, the J end by 5 bases, with 12 bases between. The CDR3: CASSDRDWDEQYF. CDR3 DNA: TGTGCCAGCAGCGACAGGGACTGGGACGAGCAGTACTTC.

The V and J genes are TRBV27 and TRBJ2-7, with D tentatively TRBD2 (6 bases). The CDR3 has 16 residues. Trimming shortened V by 1 base and J by 3 bases, and 16 bases separated the two germline ends. Germline loops: CDR1 MNHEY, CDR2 SMNVEV (reference sequence). The CDR3 sequence is CASSLYGGGLGYEQYF. The CDR3 region has the DNA TGTGCCAGCAGTTTATACGGCGGAGGGCTGGGCTACGAGCAGTACTTC.

The chain has TRBV7-8 and TRBJ2-1; 10 bases align to TRBD2. This CDR3 has 18 amino acids. Germline V CDR1 and CDR2: SGHVS, FQNEAQ. With 3 bases clipped from V and 3 bases from J, the junction kept 11 bases outside the gene matches. In DNA, the CDR3 is TGTGCCAGCAGCTTTTCACCCGGACTAGCGGAGCTCTACAATGAGCAGTTCTTC. Translated: CASSFSPGLAELYNEQFF. Based on the CDR3 plus reference TRBV7-8 and TRBJ2-1, the full variable domain is GAGVSQSPRYKVAKRGQDVALRCDPISGHVSLFWYQQALGQGPEFLTYFQNEAQLDKSGLPSDRFFAERPEGSVSTLKIQRTQQEDSAVYLCASSFSPGLAELYNEQFFGPGTRLTVL.

The rearrangement uses TRBV7-9 and TRBJ2-7; 11 bases match TRBD2. V shed 5 bases and J 2 bases; nucleotides not matched to a gene: 8. This CDR3 has 16 residues. Germline loops: CDR1 SEHNR, CDR2 FQNEAQ (reference sequence). The CDR3 protein is CASSATSGRRAYEQYF. The CDR3, as DNA: TGTGCCAGCAGCGCCACTAGCGGGAGAAGAGCCTACGAGCAGTACTTC.

V and J are TRBV27 and TRBJ1-1; D perhaps matches TRBD1 (5 bases). Germline V gene lookup returns CDR1 MNHEY and CDR2 SMNVEV (reference sequence). Trimming pared 3 bases from V and 5 bases from J, leaving 13 bases between. The CDR3 sequence is 14 residues long. The CDR3 DNA reads TGTGCCAGCAGTTTTTCCGGGGCGGGGACTGAAGCTTTCTTT. Residues: CASSFSGAGTEAFF.

This chain uses TRBV11-3 with TRBJ2-7, with unresolved D. From germline, CDR1 is SGHNT and CDR2 YENEEA. The CDR3 extends over 13 amino acids. V was clipped by 0 bases and J by 4 bases, with 7 bases between them. The CDR3 DNA is TGTGCCAGCAGCTTAGAGGGCGCTTACGAGCAGTACTTC. Its translation: CASSLEGAYEQYF.

V gene TRBV4-3 combines with J gene TRBJ1-5; D is unresolved. V lost 3 bases to trimming and J lost 2 bases, with 11 bases between them. The CDR3 length is 15 residues. Germline-derived CDR1 and CDR2 are LGHNA and YSLEER. CDR3 bases: TGCGCCAGCAGCCAGGGTATGGGCCGCAATCAGCCCCAGCATTTT. This translates into CASSQGMGRNQPQHF.

This chain links TRBV27 with TRBJ2-1; the match to TRBD1 covers 7 bases. Germline loops: CDR1 MNHEY, CDR2 SMNVEV (reference sequence). V lost 5 bases, J lost 3 bases, and 7 bases stayed unmatched. The CDR3 extends over 15 amino acids. DNA for the CDR3: TGTGCCAGCAGTACAGGGGACAACATCTACAATGAGCAGTTCTTC. Translated, it gives CASSTGDNIYNEQFF.

This clone was observed once. Other DNA sequences in this sample translate to the same CDR3. This chain links TRBV27 with TRBJ2-1, with 7 bases aligning to TRBD2. Germline lookup yields CDR1 MNHEY and CDR2 SMNVEV (reference sequence). The CDR3 loop spans 15 amino acids. V lost 0 bases and J lost 4; bases outside the gene matches: 3. CDR3 protein: CASSLSPGGYNEQFF. For the CDR3, the DNA is TGTGCCAGCAGTTTATCTCCGGGAGGTTACAATGAGCAGTTCTTC.

The CDR3 DNA follows: TGTGCCAGCTCACCTATAGGGGACAGGGGACCCTACGAGCAGTACTTC. Translating it yields CASSPIGDRGPYEQYF. This chain uses TRBV18 with TRBJ2-7; TRBD1 matches at 10 bases. In germline, CDR1 is KGHSH, CDR2 LQKENI. This CDR3 contains 16 residues. Trimming took 3 bases from V and 2 from J; bases not matched to a gene: 7.

This chain connects TRBV7-9 to TRBJ2-1; D is possibly TRBD1 or TRBD2 (5 bases each). The CDR3 is 16 residues long. Germline V gives CDR1 SEHNR, CDR2 FQNEAQ (reference sequence). The V and J ends lost 3 bases and 9 bases respectively, with 21 bases between them. The CDR3 region is CASSLGPQVGAGEQFF. In nucleotides, the CDR3 is TGTGCCAGCAGCTTGGGACCACAGGTTGGTGCGGGTGAGCAGTTCTTC. The variable domain in full, with the rest retrieved from reference TRBV7-9 and TRBJ2-1, is DTGVSQNPRHKITKRGQNVTFRCDPISEHNRLYWYRQTLGQGPEFLTYFQNEAQLEKSRLLSDRFSAERPKGSFSTLEIQRTEQGDSAMYLCASSLGPQVGAGEQFFGPGTRLTVL.

The count of this clone is one. The rearrangement links TRBV5-4 to TRBJ2-3, with D perhaps TRBD2 (6 bases). This CDR3 has 12 amino acids. The V and J ends lost 4 bases and 5 bases respectively, with 8 bases between them. Per the germline V gene, CDR1 is SGHNT and CDR2 is YYREEE (reference sequence). DNA for the CDR3: TGTGCCAGCAGCGGGACTTTAGATACGCAGTATTTT. Translation gives CASSGTLDTQYF.

This chain links TRBV9 with TRBJ2-2; TRBD2 aligns across 9 bases. Looked up from germline, CDR1 is SGDLS and CDR2 is YYNGEE. CDR3 length: 14 residues. V lost 6 bases to trimming and J lost 3 bases; unmatched junction nucleotides: 3. The CDR3, as DNA: TGTGCCAGCAAGGCGGGAGGGTACACCGGGGAGCTGTTTTTT. This codes for CASKAGGYTGELFF. The variable domain in full, completed from reference TRBV9 and TRBJ2-2, reads DSGVTQTPKHLITATGQRVTLRCSPRSGDLSVYWYQQSLDQGLQFLIQYYNGEERAKGNILERFSAQQFPDLHSELNLSSLELGDSALYFCASKAGGYTGELFFGEGSRLTVL.

Points on this clone: The sample contains more than one DNA sequence encoding this CDR3. The DNA of the CDR3 is TGCGCCAGCAGCTTGGGCCTAGCGGTCTCCTACGAGCAGTACTTC. Translation gives CASSLGLAVSYEQYF. The rearrangement links TRBV5-1 to TRBJ2-7; 7 nucleotides align to TRBD2. The CDR3 covers 15 residues. Trimming cost V 0 bases and J 0 bases; bases outside gene matches: 3. In germline, CDR1 is SGHRS, CDR2 YFSETQ.

The V call is TRBV9, the J call TRBJ2-2; 7 nucleotides agree with TRBD2. Trimming took 1 base from V and 5 from J; bases not matched to a gene: 11. From germline, CDR1 is SGDLS and CDR2 YYNGEE. The CDR3 totals 17 residues. The CDR3, as DNA: TGTGCCAGCAGCGTAAGTGGGCGGGAGTTGAGGACCGGGGAGCTGTTTTTT. Amino acids: CASSVSGRELRTGELFF.